These 16 T cell receptor beta chains were sequenced from one sample in a study of blood T cell repertoires in COVID-19. The data were produced by immunoSEQ multiplex PCR, yet TCRdb's version contains in-frame clones alone and is incomplete. In the table there are 300,000 to 350,000 clones, roughly 89% of which are singletons. Specimen: PBMCs or T cells enriched from blood (not recorded which). The receptors originated from a woman between 18 and 29 years old who had recovered from COVID-19.

The chain links TRBV3-1 (or the pseudogene TRBV3-2) to TRBJ2-2; tentatively, D is TRBD1 (5 bases). The CDR3 is 16 residues long. Per the germline V gene, CDR1 is LGHDT and CDR2 is YNNKEL (reference sequence). V was trimmed by 1 base and J by 3 bases, leaving 12 bases between them. The CDR3 DNA sequence: TGTGCCAGCAGCCAAGTTCTACAGGCCTACACCGGGGAGCTGTTTTTT. As protein: CASSQVLQAYTGELFF.

The genes are TRBV6-2 or TRBV6-3 and TRBJ2-7, with D unresolved. CDR1 and CDR2 from the germline V gene are MNHEY and SVGEGT. The CDR3 is 15 residues long. V gave up 5 bases and J gave up 0 bases, with 14 bases separating them. CDR3 in amino acids: CASSPTRTSSYEQYF. For the CDR3, the DNA is TGTGCCAGCAGTCCCACCCGCACGAGCTCCTACGAGCAGTACTTC.

The chain employs TRBV6-5 and TRBJ1-6; D remains unclear. The CDR3 sequence is 15 residues long. Between the trimmed V and J ends, which lost 7 bases and 6 bases, there was a span of 16 bases. CDR1 and CDR2 (germline): MNHEY, SVGAGI. The CDR3 nucleotides are TGTGCCAGCAATCCAATCCGTTCGGGTAATTCACCCCTCCACTTT. Protein sequence: CASNPIRSGNSPLHF.

The V gene is TRBV13, the J gene TRBJ2-7; D gene ambiguous. This CDR3 comprises 14 residues. The V gene lost 5 bases and the J gene lost 3 bases, with 14 bases spanning the gap. CDR1 PRHDT and CDR2 FYEKMQ come from the germline V gene (reference sequence). The CDR3 reads CASSGLGEHYEQYF. The CDR3 nucleotides read TGTGCCAGCAGCGGGCTGGGCGAACACTACGAGCAGTACTTC.

This rearrangement joins TRBV7-7 to TRBJ1-1; TRBD1 is a possible D gene (5 bases). The CDR3 is 15 amino acids. CDR1 is SSHAT, CDR2 FNYEAQ, per germline (reference sequence). Trimming shortened V by 5 bases and J by 3 bases, and 16 bases separated the two germline ends. CDR3 region: CASSPFSPGDTEAFF. As DNA, the CDR3 is TGTGCCAGCAGCCCTTTTAGCCCGGGGGACACTGAAGCTTTCTTT.

The chain couples TRBV5-1 to TRBJ2-5; TRBD1 matches at 8 bases. The CDR3 is 16 residues long. V lost 0 bases, J lost 5 bases, and 9 bases stayed unmatched. Germline V gene sequence: CDR1 SGHRS, CDR2 YFSETQ. CDR3 coding DNA: TGCGCCAGCAGCTTGGCCCCGCAGGGGGCACGGGAGACCCAGTACTTC. Amino acids: CASSLAPQGARETQYF.

The chain carries TRBV30 and TRBJ2-5, with 8 bases identical to TRBD2. The germline gives CDR1 GTSNPN, CDR2 SVGIG (reference sequence). V was clipped by 0 bases and J by 5 bases; unmatched bases: 5. The CDR3 spans 14 residues. CDR3 in amino acids: CAWSVSGGRETQYF. CDR3 in DNA: TGTGCCTGGAGTGTCAGCGGGGGTCGGGAGACCCAGTACTTC. Full variable domain (outside the CDR3, taken from reference TRBV30 and TRBJ2-5): SQTIHQWPATLVQPVGSPLSLECTVEGTSNPNLYWYRQAAGRGLQLLFYSVGIGQISSEVPQNLSASRPQDRQFILSSKKLLLSDSGFYLCAWSVSGGRETQYFGPGTRLLVL.

This chain connects TRBV5-5 to TRBJ1-2; 7 bases fit TRBD1. Germline V lookup: CDR1 SGHKS, CDR2 YYEKEE (reference sequence). This CDR3 has 14 residues. The J segment lost 4 bases and the V segment lost 0 bases, leaving 3 bases of the junction unmatched. The CDR3: CASSLGPGGYGYTF. The CDR3, as DNA: TGTGCCAGCAGCTTGGGACCAGGGGGCTATGGCTACACCTTC.

This chain uses TRBV2 with TRBJ2-3; D is ambiguous. The V and J ends lost 4 bases and 0 bases respectively, with 2 bases between them. This CDR3 region has 12 residues. Germline V gene lookup returns CDR1 SNHLY and CDR2 FYNNEI. The CDR3 coding sequence is TGTGCCAGCAGTGCTAGCACAGATACGCAGTATTTT. Its translation is CASSASTDTQYF.

This sequence joins TRBV6-1 and TRBJ2-1, with D maybe TRBD2 (6 bases). CDR3 length: 15 residues. Trimming stripped 5 bases from V and 4 bases from J, with 15 bases between. Germline CDR1 MNHNS, CDR2 SASEGT. Here the CDR3 reads CASSFTSPEYNEQFF. The CDR3 DNA reads TGTGCCAGCAGTTTTACTAGCCCCGAATACAATGAGCAGTTCTTC.

The chain couples TRBV6-5 to TRBJ2-7, with TRBD1 as a possible D gene (5 bases). Per the germline V gene, CDR1 is MNHEY and CDR2 is SVGAGI. V lost 6 bases and J lost 2, with 8 bases in between. The CDR3 spans 12 residues. The CDR3 DNA reads TGTGCCAGCAGGACAGCTGCCTACGAGCAGTACTTC. It codes for CASRTAAYEQYF.

CDR3 nucleotide sequence: TGTGCCAGCAGTGAAAATCGTATAAGCAATCAGCCCCAGCATTTT. Encoded protein: CASSENRISNQPQHF. V usage is TRBV6-1 and J usage is TRBJ1-5; no reliable D call. The germline V gene encodes CDR1 MNHNS and CDR2 SASEGT. With 2 bases removed from V and 1 base from J, the gap between germline ends came to 9 bases. This CDR3 spans 15 amino acids.

This clone was counted a few times. CDR3 coding DNA: TGCAGCGTGTGGGGGGACCAAGAGACCCAGTACTTC. It yields the protein CSVWGDQETQYF. J is TRBJ2-5 and V is TRBV29-1; D may be TRBD2 (6 bases). Trimming cost V 6 bases and J 0 bases, with 8 bases left between them. The CDR3 sequence is 12 residues long. In germline, CDR1 is SQVTM, CDR2 ANQGSEA.

This chain connects TRBV6-5 to TRBJ2-1; 8 nucleotides agree with TRBD1. Looked up from germline, CDR1 is MNHEY and CDR2 is SVGAGI. With V trimmed by 4 bases and J by 4 bases, 6 bases remained unmatched. This CDR3 is 15 amino acids long. The CDR3 nucleotides read TGTGCCAGCAGTTCAGGGGGCGCGGGGTACAATGAGCAGTTCTTC. It encodes CASSSGGAGYNEQFF.

The chain joins TRBV28 to TRBJ1-2, with D possibly being TRBD1 (5 bases). Germline lookup yields CDR1 MDHEN and CDR2 SYDVKM. This CDR3 is 13 amino acids long. Trimming removed 8 bases from V and 8 bases from J, with 18 bases in between. CDR3 nucleotide sequence: TGTGCCAGCGAGACTATTGGGGGGGTGGGCTACACCTTC. Protein: CASETIGGVGYTF.

V and J are TRBV6-2 or TRBV6-3 and TRBJ1-2, with unresolved D. Per germline, CDR1 MNHEY and CDR2 SVGEGT. V was trimmed by 2 bases and J by 7 bases, leaving 8 bases between them. The CDR3 runs 12 residues. The CDR3 DNA reads as TGTGCCAGCAGTTACCTCCTAGGTGGCTACACCTTC. Amino acids: CASSYLLGGYTF.